This T cell receptor (beta chain) was sequenced during a study of OX40 agonist ivuxolimab in advanced cancers. Study as a whole: Of mixed ages from about 23 to 90 and averaging about 56 years, the group was over 80% male. Roughly two fifths of patients had received prior checkpoint inhibitor therapy.

Study-wide points: Dose levels from 0.1 to 3.0 mg/kg saw CD4+ and CD8+ blood T cells expand clonally by week 6. Among the lowest peripheral clonal expansion occurred in 0.1-3.0 mg/kg partial responders.

Germline V CDR1 and CDR2: SGHTA, FQGNSA. The ends were cut back, 5 bases at V and 8 bases at J, with 15 bases in the middle. This CDR3 region has 13 residues. Only in-frame clones appear in the TCRdb table, and some are missing; sequencing was by immunoSEQ multiplex PCR. The sample has 75,000 to 100,000 clones, 65% to 90% seen once. Concerning this clone: The target antigen is unknown.

The origin of this receptor is an adult with an advanced solid tumor such as melanoma, head and neck, liver or kidney cancer. The input for sequencing was CD4+ or CD8+ T cells sorted from blood, taken in a trial of the OX40 agonist ivuxolimab. This chain connects TRBV7-2 to TRBJ1-1, with a possible D match to TRBD1 (6 bases). CDR3 nucleotides: TGTGCCAGCAGCGCCCACAGGGAGGTCGAAGCTTTCTTT. Protein product: CASSAHREVEAFF. The full variable domain, with the rest looked up from reference TRBV7-2 and TRBJ1-1, is GAGVSQSPSNKVTEKGKDVELRCDPISGHTALYWYRQSLGQGLEFLIYFQGNSAPDKSGLPSDRFSAERTGGSVSTLTIQRTQQEDSAVYLCASSAHREVEAFFGQGTRLTVV.